The 29 T cell receptor beta chains below all came from one sample that was sequenced in a study of blood T cell repertoires in COVID-19. Repertoires were generated with immunoSEQ multiplex PCR, while TCRdb's copy carries only in-frame clones and drops some. This sample has about 130,000 clones, with 70% to 85% found just once. Source material: peripheral blood. These receptors all stem from a man between 60 and 75 years old who had recovered from COVID-19.

The chain carries TRBV27 and TRBJ1-6; D not certain. CDR3 size: 13 residues. Germline lookup yields CDR1 MNHEY and CDR2 SMNVEV (reference sequence). V was trimmed by 4 bases and J by 3 bases, leaving 4 bases between them. The CDR3 is CASSSGYNSPLHF. Written as DNA, the CDR3 is TGTGCCAGCAGTTCGGGCTATAATTCACCCCTCCACTTT.

This clone has more than one count but fewer than ten. The gene calls are TRBV25-1 and TRBJ2-3, with 11 positions matching TRBD2. This CDR3 is 15 amino acids long. Unmatched junction bases numbered 11, after V lost 8 bases and J lost 7 bases. CDR1 and CDR2 (germline): MGHDK, SYGVNS. DNA of the CDR3: TGTGCCAGCCTACTTCTAGCGGGGGGCGGATATACGCAGTATTTT. Translating it yields CASLLLAGGGYTQYF.

The V call is TRBV19, the J call TRBJ2-5, with TRBD2 matching over 7 bases. Germline loops: CDR1 LNHDA, CDR2 SQIVND (reference sequence). This CDR3 region has 14 residues. After removal of 5 bases from V and 2 bases from J, the junction contained 5 bases not matched to a gene. CDR3 protein: CASSYGGGQETQYF. CDR3 DNA: TGTGCCAGTAGTTATGGGGGAGGGCAAGAGACCCAGTACTTC.

The V call is TRBV19, the J call TRBJ2-7; 13 bases fit TRBD2. The V gene end was trimmed by 8 bases and the J gene end by 3 bases; junction bases not matched to a gene: 7. The CDR3 extends over 15 amino acids. Germline CDR1 and CDR2: LNHDA and SQIVND (reference sequence). CDR3 DNA sequence: TGTGCCAGTTCCCCCGGGACTAGCGGGGACTACGAGCAGTACTTC. Its translation: CASSPGTSGDYEQYF. Full variable domain (rest looked up from reference TRBV19 and TRBJ2-7): DGGITQSPKYLFRKEGQNVTLSCEQNLNHDAMYWYRQDPGQGLRLIYYSQIVNDFQKGDIAEGYSVSREKKESFPLTVTSAQKNPTAFYLCASSPGTSGDYEQYFGPGTRLTVT.

The chain combines TRBV6-6 with TRBJ1-5; 7 bases are shared with TRBD1. J gave up 7 bases and V 4 bases, and 4 bases lay outside the gene matches. This CDR3 has 13 amino acids. Germline V lookup: CDR1 MNHNY, CDR2 SVGAGI (reference sequence). CDR3 sequence (DNA): TGTGCCAGCAGTTCGGGACAGAGACAGCCCCAGCATTTT. Protein sequence: CASSSGQRQPQHF.

The chain recombines TRBV7-9 with TRBJ1-6; no firm D call. Per the germline V gene, CDR1 is SEHNR and CDR2 is FQNEAQ (reference sequence). Trimming stripped 5 bases from V and 10 bases from J, with 9 bases between. The CDR3 runs to 12 residues. The CDR3 bases are TGTGCCAGCAGCCTCATAGAGTCACCCCTCCACTTT. It translates to CASSLIESPLHF.

The rearrangement links TRBV4-3 to TRBJ2-1, with D possibly TRBD2 on 6 matching bases. Germline V CDR1 and CDR2: LGHNA, YSLEER. This CDR3 is 13 amino acids long. The V gene lost 0 bases and the J gene lost 12 bases, with 12 bases spanning the gap. The CDR3 sequence: CASSQDGRGRQFF. CDR3 in DNA: TGCGCCAGCAGCCAAGATGGGCGGGGTAGGCAGTTCTTC.

The chain combines TRBV27 with TRBJ2-7, with unresolved D. V lost 3 bases, J lost 3 bases, and 12 bases lay in between. The CDR3 has 14 residues. Germline V gene sequence: CDR1 MNHEY, CDR2 SMNVEV (reference sequence). Here the CDR3 DNA reads TGTGCCAGCAGTTTGTACGGCGGCGGCTACGAGCAGTACTTC. Translated, it gives CASSLYGGGYEQYF.

A few counts support this clone. The rearrangement joins TRBV13 to TRBJ2-3, with a tentative D call TRBD2 (6 bases). This CDR3 is 18 amino acids long. V was pared by 4 bases and J by 4 bases, with 24 bases between. Looked up from germline, CDR1 is PRHDT and CDR2 is FYEKMQ (reference sequence). CDR3 protein: CASSSPFRLDAPPDTQYF. Here the CDR3 DNA reads TGTGCCAGCAGCTCCCCCTTCAGACTAGACGCCCCACCAGATACGCAGTATTTT.

This clone was observed a few times. This rearrangement joins TRBV2 to TRBJ2-3; the match to TRBD2 covers 9 bases. The V gene's germline CDR1 is SNHLY and CDR2 FYNNEI. The CDR3 runs to 16 residues. The V segment lost 6 bases and the J segment 0 bases; nucleotides outside the gene matches: 7. DNA of the CDR3: TGTGCCAGCAGGTCGGGACTAGCCCTTAGCACAGATACGCAGTATTTT. Translating gives CASRSGLALSTDTQYF.

The chain has TRBV4-1 and TRBJ2-7, with 11 bases aligning to TRBD2. CDR1 MGHRA and CDR2 YSYEKL come from the germline V gene. The CDR3 runs 16 residues. Losses at the gene ends were 2 bases for V and 6 bases for J; bases not matched to a gene: 9. CDR3 amino acids: CASSQQGGLAVGEQYF. CDR3 DNA sequence: TGCGCCAGCAGCCAACAGGGGGGACTAGCGGTCGGCGAGCAGTACTTC.

V usage is TRBV28 and J usage is TRBJ2-7, with 7 bases identical to TRBD2. The V segment lost 3 bases and the J segment 6 bases; nucleotides outside the gene matches: 11. The CDR3 sequence is 15 residues long. CDR1 is MDHEN, CDR2 SYDVKM, per germline. The CDR3 DNA follows: TGTGCCAGCAGTTTGCCCGGGGGGTACTCGGCCGAGCAGTACTTC. It codes for CASSLPGGYSAEQYF.

CDR3 bases: TGTGCCAGCAGCCCCAGCGGGGGATACAATGAGCAGTTCTTC. Protein product: CASSPSGGYNEQFF. V is TRBV6-5 and J is TRBJ2-1; 8 bases line up with TRBD2. Looked up from germline, CDR1 is MNHEY and CDR2 is SVGAGI. The CDR3 spans 14 residues. Trimming at V came to 6 bases and at J to 4 bases, leaving 5 bases not matched to a gene.

The chain carries TRBV28 and TRBJ2-3; 9 bases agree with TRBD2. Germline CDR1 reads MDHEN; CDR2 reads SYDVKM. The CDR3 loop spans 16 amino acids. J gave up 6 bases and V 2 bases, and 9 bases lay outside the gene matches. The CDR3 coding sequence is TGTGCCAGCAGTTTAGGGCCGGGACTAGCATCTGATACGCAGTATTTT. The encoded protein is CASSLGPGLASDTQYF.

A few counts support this clone. The genes are TRBV28 and TRBJ1-1; 9 nucleotides line up with TRBD1. V shed 5 bases, J shed 1 base, and the junction held 5 bases outside the gene matches. The CDR3 length is 15 residues. The germline V gene encodes CDR1 MDHEN and CDR2 SYDVKM. The CDR3 region is CASSIMTGGNTEAFF. CDR3 sequence (DNA): TGTGCCAGCAGTATCATGACAGGGGGGAACACTGAAGCTTTCTTT.

The genes are TRBV10-3 and TRBJ2-3; D might be TRBD2 (6 bases). There are 15 residues in the CDR3. Trimming pared 7 bases from V and 3 bases from J, leaving 17 bases between. CDR1 ENHRY and CDR2 SYGVKD come from the germline V gene. CDR3 in amino acids: CAITNAGRSTDTQYF. The CDR3 coding sequence is TGTGCCATCACAAACGCGGGGAGGAGTACAGATACGCAGTATTTT.

The rearrangement uses TRBV10-3 and TRBJ2-7; D perhaps matches TRBD1 (5 bases). In germline, CDR1 is ENHRY, CDR2 SYGVKD. Trimming stripped 6 bases from V and 2 bases from J, with 11 bases between. The CDR3 sequence is 13 residues long. CDR3 sequence: CAIRGRLAYEQYF. In nucleotides, the CDR3 is TGTGCCATCAGGGGGCGTCTTGCCTACGAGCAGTACTTC.

This clone was counted a single time. The CDR3 region has the DNA TGTGCCAGCAGTTTTGACAGGGGACAGAATCAGCCCCAGCATTTT. Protein: CASSFDRGQNQPQHF. The rearrangement joins TRBV27 to TRBJ1-5; 8 nucleotides align to TRBD1. Per germline, CDR1 MNHEY and CDR2 SMNVEV (reference sequence). The CDR3 contains 15 residues. V shed 3 bases and J 4 bases; nucleotides not matched to a gene: 5.

The chain links TRBV28 to TRBJ1-5; D is undetermined. V gave up 0 bases and J gave up 1 base, with 10 bases separating them. The CDR3 runs to 16 residues. The germline CDR1 and CDR2 sequences are MDHEN and SYDVKM. The chain's CDR3 is CASSLWFQQSNQPQHF. The CDR3 nucleotides are TGTGCCAGCAGTTTATGGTTCCAACAGAGCAATCAGCCCCAGCATTTT.

This sequence joins TRBV7-2 and TRBJ2-7; D is unclear. Per the germline V gene, CDR1 is SGHTA and CDR2 is FQGNSA. V was shortened by 1 base and J by 0 bases, with 10 bases between the two germline ends. The CDR3 is 15 residues long. The CDR3 region is CASSLVRLASYEQYF. CDR3 nucleotides: TGTGCCAGCAGCTTAGTGCGGCTGGCCTCCTACGAGCAGTACTTC.

V usage is TRBV5-1 and J usage is TRBJ2-2, with a possible D match to TRBD2 (7 bases). The V end lost 5 bases, the J end lost 5 bases, and 16 bases lay between the germline ends. Germline loops: CDR1 SGHRS, CDR2 YFSETQ. The CDR3 sequence is 15 residues long. The CDR3 region has the DNA TGCGCCAGCAGGTCGTCGGGGGGCAGTACCGGGGAGCTGTTTTTT. Translating it yields CASRSSGGSTGELFF.

This clone was found once. The chain links TRBV6-2 or TRBV6-3 to TRBJ2-7; 13 nucleotides align to TRBD2. This CDR3 region has 19 residues. The V and J ends lost 0 bases and 1 base, in that order; junction bases with no gene match: 9. CDR1 MNHEY and CDR2 SVGEGT come from the germline V gene. The CDR3 sequence: CASSYSGTSGAVGSYEQYF. CDR3 sequence (DNA): TGTGCCAGCAGTTACTCAGGGACTAGCGGGGCCGTGGGGTCCTACGAGCAGTACTTC.

V usage is TRBV30 and J usage is TRBJ1-2; TRBD1 agrees at 9 bases. The CDR3 covers 15 residues. Germline trimming cut 0 bases from V and 4 bases from J; bases unmatched to any gene: 6. CDR1 is GTSNPN, CDR2 SVGIG, per germline (reference sequence). CDR3 sequence reads: CAWSVPGTGLYGYTF. CDR3 nucleotides: TGTGCCTGGAGTGTCCCAGGGACAGGGCTCTATGGCTACACCTTC.

J is TRBJ2-1 and V is TRBV28, with D possibly being TRBD2 (7 bases). This CDR3 has 13 amino acids. Trimming shortened V by 7 bases and J by 7 bases, and 14 bases separated the two germline ends. From germline, CDR1 is MDHEN and CDR2 SYDVKM. The CDR3 nucleotides are TGTGCCAGCATGTGGGGGGGGCCAAATGAGCAGTTCTTC. It translates to CASMWGGPNEQFF.

This clone occurred a few times. The chain is built from TRBV19 and TRBJ2-5, with D unresolved. Between the trimmed V and J ends, which lost 0 bases and 1 base, there was a span of 6 bases. The CDR3 is made up of 14 amino acids. Germline V gene data show CDR1 as LNHDA and CDR2 as SQIVND (reference sequence). CDR3 DNA: TGTGCCAGTAGTATAGATCGGTCCCAAGAGACCCAGTACTTC. This sequence encodes CASSIDRSQETQYF.

Concerning this clone itself: Distinct nucleotide sequences in the sample also encode this CDR3. V and J are TRBV5-1 and TRBJ1-2; 7 bases map to TRBD1. This CDR3 is 13 amino acids long. Unmatched junction bases numbered 3, after V lost 4 bases and J lost 3 bases. The germline V gene encodes CDR1 SGHRS and CDR2 YFSETQ. This chain's CDR3 is CASSLDRDYGYTF. As DNA, the CDR3 is TGCGCCAGCAGCCTAGACAGGGACTATGGCTACACCTTC.

Concerning this clone: Other DNA sequences of this sample code for an identical CDR3. The chain employs TRBV27 and TRBJ1-6; D is uncertain. The CDR3 sequence is 12 residues long. The V end was cut by 3 bases, the J end by 7 bases, with 4 bases between. Germline assignment: CDR1 MNHEY and CDR2 SMNVEV (reference sequence). The CDR3 protein is CASSLRNSPLHF. The CDR3 coding sequence is TGTGCCAGCAGTTTGAGAAATTCACCCCTCCACTTT.

This clone was seen once. The chain carries TRBV7-9 and TRBJ2-5; TRBD1 aligns across 7 bases. This CDR3 has 16 amino acids. CDR1 is SEHNR and CDR2 is FQNEAQ in the germline V gene (reference sequence). The ends lost 4 bases at V and 1 base at J; junction bases unmatched: 9. CDR3 residues: CASSSEDRPSQETQYF. As DNA, the CDR3 is TGTGCCAGCAGCTCTGAGGACAGGCCCAGCCAAGAGACCCAGTACTTC.

This clone has ten or more counts. Other DNA sequences from this sample encode an identical CDR3 as well. This chain joins TRBV11-2 and TRBJ2-1; 8 bases map to TRBD2. This CDR3 spans 14 amino acids. Germline V gene lookup returns CDR1 SGHAT and CDR2 FQNNGV. With V trimmed by 4 bases and J by 10 bases, 9 bases remained unmatched. The CDR3 DNA reads as TGTGCCAGCAGCTGGCGGGGGGCGGGGGGCGAGCAGTTCTTC. Translation gives CASSWRGAGGEQFF.